The 30 T cell receptor beta chains below all came from one sample that was sequenced in a study of radiation and T cells in renal cell carcinoma. This table comes from immunoSEQ multiplex PCR, and its TCRdb copy is limited to in-frame clones, with some not included. Found here are about 150,000 clones, approximately 90% of them singletons; the top ten hold 12%. Time point in this sample: baseline pretreatment blood. Regarding treatment: 15 Gy SBRT to primary tumor, nephrectomy 4 weeks later. The sequenced sample was blood, obtained from a patient whose treatment included radiotherapy and nephrectomy. The source of these receptors is a woman aged 50 to 65 with renal cell carcinoma.

The rearrangement links TRBV5-4 to TRBJ1-1; TRBD1 matches at 7 bases. Trimming at V came to 4 bases and at J to 0 bases, leaving 12 bases not matched to a gene. The CDR3 loop spans 17 amino acids. Germline V gives CDR1 SGHNT, CDR2 YYREEE (reference sequence). This CDR3 reads CASSIPGQSILNTEAFF. The CDR3 DNA reads TGTGCCAGCAGCATACCGGGACAGAGCATATTGAACACTGAAGCTTTCTTT.

The chain links TRBV7-9 to TRBJ2-1, with D hard to call. Germline V CDR1 and CDR2: SEHNR, FQNEAQ (reference sequence). The CDR3 runs to 16 residues. V lost 5 bases, J lost 8 bases, and 22 bases lay in between. The CDR3: CASSPHRAERSDEQFF. The CDR3 coding sequence is TGTGCCAGCAGCCCGCACCGGGCCGAGAGAAGCGATGAGCAGTTCTTC.

The chain recombines TRBV5-4 with TRBJ1-2, with 11 bases identical to TRBD1. The CDR3 covers 14 residues. Germline V gives CDR1 SGHNT, CDR2 YYREEE (reference sequence). The ends lost 0 bases at V and 6 bases at J; junction bases unmatched: 1. Here the CDR3 reads CASSLGTGGNGYTF. The CDR3 DNA follows: TGTGCCAGCAGCTTGGGGACAGGGGGCAATGGCTACACCTTC.

The chain carries TRBV7-3 and TRBJ1-1; D uncertain. Germline lookup yields CDR1 SGHTA and CDR2 FQGTGA. The CDR3 extends over 13 amino acids. V was clipped by 2 bases and J by 1 base, with 5 bases between them. CDR3 nucleotides: TGTGCCAGCAGCTTATGGTCGAACACTGAAGCTTTCTTT. Amino acid sequence: CASSLWSNTEAFF.

The rearrangement joins TRBV5-1 to TRBJ2-3; D is undetermined. CDR3 length: 14 residues. The V gene's germline CDR1 is SGHRS and CDR2 YFSETQ. With 0 bases removed from V and 5 bases from J, the gap between germline ends came to 10 bases. CDR3 DNA sequence: TGCGCCAGCAGCTTGGAGTGGATCCGAGATACGCAGTATTTT. Its protein is CASSLEWIRDTQYF.

The gene calls are TRBV12-5 and TRBJ1-1; TRBD1 agrees at 12 bases. After removal of 4 bases from V and 0 bases from J, the junction contained 3 bases not matched to a gene. Germline V gene data show CDR1 as LGHNT and CDR2 as FRNRAP. The CDR3 totals 16 residues. CDR3 sequence reads: CASGSGQGAMNTEAFF. In nucleotides, the CDR3 is TGTGCTAGTGGTTCGGGACAGGGGGCGATGAACACTGAAGCTTTCTTT.

The chain joins TRBV6-6 to TRBJ2-5, with 10 bases fitting TRBD2. The CDR3 is 15 residues long. V lost 5 bases to trimming and J lost 5 bases; unmatched junction nucleotides: 8. CDR1 is MNHNY and CDR2 is SVGAGI in the germline V gene (reference sequence). CDR3 sequence (DNA): TGTGCCAGCAGTCTAACCCAAGCGGGGGGGGAGACCCAGTACTTC. Translated: CASSLTQAGGETQYF.

The chain employs TRBV18 and TRBJ2-7; tentatively, D is TRBD1 (5 bases). Trimming left V 3 bases short and J 2 bases short, with 11 bases between. Germline lookup yields CDR1 KGHSH and CDR2 LQKENI. CDR3 length equals 14 residues. CDR3 in DNA: TGTGCCAGCTCACCGGGCAGGGATCCCTACGAGCAGTACTTC. Residues: CASSPGRDPYEQYF.

The chain couples TRBV7-3 to TRBJ2-3; TRBD2 matches 11 bases. The length of the CDR3 is 15 residues. Per germline, CDR1 SGHTA and CDR2 FQGTGA. Germline trimming cut 4 bases from V and 2 bases from J; bases unmatched to any gene: 2. The CDR3 is CASSSLAGVTDTQYF. CDR3 DNA sequence: TGTGCCAGCAGCTCACTAGCGGGGGTCACAGATACGCAGTATTTT. The variable domain in full, with the rest retrieved from reference TRBV7-3 and TRBJ2-3, is GAGVSQTPSNKVTEKGKYVELRCDPISGHTALYWYRQSLGQGPEFLIYFQGTGAADDSGLPNDRFFAVRPEGSVSTLKIQRTERGDSAVYLCASSSLAGVTDTQYFGPGTRLTVL.

CDR3 amino acids: CASEGQMNTEAFF. CDR3 DNA: TGTGCCAGCGAGGGACAGATGAACACTGAAGCTTTCTTT. This chain connects TRBV7-9 to TRBJ1-1; 7 bases fit TRBD1. There are 13 residues in the CDR3. J was trimmed by 0 bases and V by 8 bases; bases with no gene match: 3. In germline, CDR1 is SEHNR, CDR2 FQNEAQ (reference sequence).

This clone occurred once. This rearrangement joins TRBV6-1 to TRBJ1-3; D is undetermined. This CDR3 is built from 15 residues. The V end was cut by 4 bases, the J end by 4 bases, with 14 bases between. The germline gives CDR1 MNHNS, CDR2 SASEGT. The CDR3 here is CASSAEVTPGNTIYF. DNA for the CDR3: TGTGCCAGCAGTGCTGAGGTAACACCCGGAAACACCATATATTTT.

The chain couples TRBV2 to TRBJ1-5; 8 bases are a match to TRBD1. The CDR3 sequence is 15 residues long. The ends lost 5 bases at V and 2 bases at J; junction bases unmatched: 5. Germline V gene sequence: CDR1 SNHLY, CDR2 FYNNEI. CDR3: CASSPDRGGNQPQHF. The CDR3, as DNA: TGTGCCAGCAGTCCAGACAGGGGAGGCAATCAGCCCCAGCATTTT.

This chain uses TRBV6-1 with TRBJ1-2; TRBD1 agrees at 8 bases. This CDR3 has 13 residues. Trimming cost V 8 bases and J 0 bases; bases outside gene matches: 2. Germline CDR1 MNHNS, CDR2 SASEGT. The CDR3 DNA reads as TGTGCCAGCCCAGGGGGCCCTAACTATGGCTACACCTTC. Encoded protein: CASPGGPNYGYTF.

This rearrangement joins TRBV7-2 to TRBJ1-2; possible D gene TRBD1, 6 bases. Germline lookup yields CDR1 SGHTA and CDR2 FQGNSA. The CDR3 is 14 residues long. V lost 8 bases and J lost 5, with 18 bases in between. This CDR3 is CASGFTWGAYGYTF. CDR3 DNA sequence: TGTGCCAGCGGTTTCACCTGGGGGGCGTATGGCTACACCTTC. Based on the CDR3 plus reference TRBV7-2 and TRBJ1-2, the full variable domain is GAGVSQSPSNKVTEKGKDVELRCDPISGHTALYWYRQSLGQGLEFLIYFQGNSAPDKSGLPSDRFSAERTGGSVSTLTIQRTQQEDSAVYLCASGFTWGAYGYTFGSGTRLTVV.

This clone was observed once. The genes are TRBV29-1 and TRBJ2-5; D may be TRBD2 (5 bases). This CDR3 spans 13 amino acids. V was pared by 5 bases and J by 5 bases, with 15 bases between. Germline lookup yields CDR1 SQVTM and CDR2 ANQGSEA. The CDR3 nucleotides are TGCAGCGTTCGGAGGCAGCCGTTGGAGACCCAGTACTTC. Its translation is CSVRRQPLETQYF.

This clone has a handful of counts. CDR3 in amino acids: CAWSKGAGTEAFF. CDR3 bases: TGTGCCTGGAGCAAGGGGGCCGGAACTGAAGCTTTCTTT. The V gene is TRBV30, the J gene TRBJ1-1, with TRBD1 matching over 7 bases. The CDR3 is 13 residues long. The V gene end was trimmed by 3 bases and the J gene end by 5 bases; junction bases not matched to a gene: 6. Looked up from germline, CDR1 is GTSNPN and CDR2 is SVGIG (reference sequence).

A word on this clone: Within the sample, other DNA sequences also encode this same CDR3. The chain links TRBV7-3 to TRBJ1-1; possible D gene TRBD1, 5 bases. CDR3 length: 13 amino acids. The V end lost 2 bases, the J end lost 1 base, and 5 bases lay between the germline ends. Germline loops: CDR1 SGHTA, CDR2 FQGTGA. CDR3 sequence reads: CASSLQGNTEAFF. In DNA, the CDR3 is TGTGCCAGCAGCTTACAGGGGAACACTGAAGCTTTCTTT. Variable domain in full (rest from reference TRBV7-3 and TRBJ1-1): GAGVSQTPSNKVTEKGKYVELRCDPISGHTALYWYRQSLGQGPEFLIYFQGTGAADDSGLPNDRFFAVRPEGSVSTLKIQRTERGDSAVYLCASSLQGNTEAFFGQGTRLTVV.

The rearrangement links TRBV5-3 to TRBJ1-4; the D gene is possibly TRBD1 (5 bases). TRBV5-3 is assigned to the ORF class and has an uncertain function. The CDR3 length is 17 residues. Trimming pared 0 bases from V and 7 bases from J, leaving 19 bases between. The CDR3 region has the DNA TGTGCCAGAAGCTTGGTTGTAGGGACCTGGAATAGTGAAAAACTGTTTTTT. Translating gives CARSLVVGTWNSEKLFF.

The chain is built from TRBV5-1 and TRBJ1-2, with D possibly being TRBD1 (5 bases). CDR1 is SGHRS and CDR2 is YFSETQ in the germline V gene. This CDR3 spans 17 amino acids. Trimming stripped 0 bases from V and 4 bases from J, with 19 bases between. The CDR3 DNA sequence: TGCGCCAGCAGCTTGGGCGGCGGGGCAGTAGCTAGCTATGGCTACACCTTC. Protein sequence: CASSLGGGAVASYGYTF.

V usage is TRBV30 and J usage is TRBJ1-1; D call uncertain. CDR3 length equals 11 residues. V was cut by 3 bases and J by 5 bases, with 7 bases left in between. Germline V lookup: CDR1 GTSNPN, CDR2 SVGIG (reference sequence). The CDR3 spells CAWRRWTEAFF. The CDR3 bases are TGTGCCTGGAGAAGGTGGACTGAAGCTTTCTTT.

This rearrangement joins TRBV11-2 to TRBJ2-7; D tentatively fits TRBD1 or TRBD2 (5 bases each). The CDR3 totals 14 residues. Germline V CDR1 and CDR2: SGHAT, FQNNGV. Trimming took off 1 base at V and 4 bases at J, with 11 bases between the two ends. This CDR3 is CASSLGGGGYEQYF. The CDR3 DNA sequence: TGTGCCAGCAGCTTAGGTGGTGGGGGTTACGAGCAGTACTTC.

V gene TRBV18 combines with J gene TRBJ1-1, with 8 positions matching TRBD1. The CDR3 sequence is 15 residues long. The germline CDR1 and CDR2 sequences are KGHSH and LQKENI. The junction had 9 bases not matched to a gene; V was cut back by 5 bases and J by 4 bases. CDR3 protein: CASSTRQGWGTEAFF. CDR3 in DNA: TGTGCCAGCTCAACACGACAGGGGTGGGGCACTGAAGCTTTCTTT.

V usage is TRBV4-3 and J usage is TRBJ1-1; D gene ambiguous. Trimming left V 2 bases short and J 1 base short, with 11 bases between. Germline V gene sequence: CDR1 LGHNA, CDR2 YSLEER. CDR3 length: 15 residues. CDR3 in amino acids: CASSQSGNPNTEAFF. The CDR3 DNA follows: TGCGCCAGCAGCCAATCCGGGAACCCGAACACTGAAGCTTTCTTT.

Concerning this clone itself: One end of the junction is discordant with germline, which a read error may explain. The gene calls are TRBV7-7 and TRBJ2-5, with D unresolved. The CDR3 extends over 13 amino acids. Germline V gene data show CDR1 as SSHAT and CDR2 as FNYEAQ (reference sequence). The chain's CDR3 is CASSLTAEETQYF. CDR3 in DNA: TGTGCTAGCAGCTTAACAGCAGAGGAGACCCAGTACTTC. Drawing the rest from reference TRBV7-7 and TRBJ2-5, the complete variable domain is GAGVSQSPRYKVTKRGQDVTLRCDPISSHATLYWYQQALGQGPEFLTYFNYEAQPDKSGLPSDRFSAERPEGSISTLTIQRTEQRDSAMYRCASSLTAEETQYFGPGTRLLVL.

The chain employs TRBV2 and TRBJ1-2, with TRBD1 identical over 10 bases. The CDR3 loop spans 14 amino acids. Germline loops: CDR1 SNHLY, CDR2 FYNNEI. Trimming removed 7 bases from V and 8 bases from J; junction bases left unmatched: 10. The CDR3 bases are TGTGCCAGCAACTTACAGACAGGGGGCGGAGGCTACACCTTC. It specifies CASNLQTGGGGYTF. Using reference TRBV2 and TRBJ1-2 for the parts outside the CDR3, the full variable domain is EPEVTQTPSHQVTQMGQEVILRCVPISNHLYFYWYRQILGQKVEFLVSFYNNEISEKSEIFDDQFSVERPDGSNFTLKIRSTKLEDSAMYFCASNLQTGGGGYTFGSGTRLTVV.

The chain has TRBV19 and TRBJ2-7; the D gene is possibly TRBD1 (6 bases). Germline loops: CDR1 LNHDA, CDR2 SQIVND (reference sequence). V lost 2 bases to trimming and J lost 4 bases, with 12 bases between them. The CDR3 spans 14 residues. The CDR3: CASSIRQGWYEQYF. Written as DNA, the CDR3 is TGTGCCAGTAGTATACGCCAGGGGTGGTACGAGCAGTACTTC.

Only a few counts were recorded for this clone. This chain connects TRBV10-2 to TRBJ2-7; 8 bases line up with TRBD2. CDR1 is WSHSY and CDR2 is SAAADI in the germline V gene. The CDR3 is made up of 16 amino acids. The J segment lost 4 bases and the V segment lost 3 bases, leaving 11 bases of the junction unmatched. CDR3 loop: CASSDPGGKGLYEQYF. For the CDR3, the DNA is TGCGCCAGCAGTGACCCGGGAGGGAAGGGTTTGTACGAGCAGTACTTC.

The chain combines TRBV5-4 with TRBJ2-7; D might be TRBD1 (6 bases). Germline CDR1 SGHNT, CDR2 YYREEE (reference sequence). V lost 4 bases, J lost 1 base, and 9 bases lay in between. The CDR3 covers 13 residues. The CDR3 DNA is TGTGCCAGCAGCGTGGACAGATCCTACGAGCAGTACTTC. It yields the protein CASSVDRSYEQYF.

The chain employs TRBV6-6 and TRBJ1-4; no clear D gene. Trimming stripped 0 bases from V and 8 bases from J, with 7 bases between. Germline-derived CDR1 and CDR2 are MNHNY and SVGAGI (reference sequence). This CDR3 contains 13 residues. Written as DNA, the CDR3 is TGTGCCAGCAGTTACTCGTCAAGCGAAAAACTGTTTTTT. This sequence encodes CASSYSSSEKLFF.

J is TRBJ1-2 and V is TRBV5-1; 9 nucleotides line up with TRBD1. Germline CDR1 reads SGHRS; CDR2 reads YFSETQ. The ends lost 0 bases at V and 6 bases at J; junction bases unmatched: 9. This CDR3 has 16 residues. CDR3 in amino acids: CASSLVQGARVDGYTF. DNA for the CDR3: TGCGCCAGCAGCTTGGTACAGGGGGCGAGGGTGGATGGCTACACCTTC.